Described below is a single TCR beta chain sequence and its context. Its antigen is not known. Using a J-beta primer mix together with a sample-barcoded 5' primer, a second PCR was run for about 7 to 12 cycles. Each CDR3 protein gets one entry after TCRdb re-called the 5' RACE reads with MiXCR. The table lists 650,000 or so distinct CDR3 sequences, over 40% of them singletons. The germline gives CDR1 DFQATT, CDR2 SNEGSKA (reference sequence). Trimming shortened V by 2 bases and J by 10 bases, and 12 bases separated the two germline ends. The CDR3 runs to 12 residues. The record originates from a study of blood T cells in healthy people across ages. General study results and limits: Possibly confounding the expanded clonotype changes was the fact that donor CMV status was unknown. Considered underestimates were the diversity estimates obtained from one million T cells. Per million T cells, TCR beta diversity dropped about linearly as age rose.

The rearrangement uses TRBV20-1 and TRBJ1-5; tentative D call: TRBD1 (6 bases). The source is a woman aged 80 or older in good health. The sample taken for sequencing was blood. The CDR3 reads CSARKGDGPQHF. The CDR3 bases are TGCAGTGCTAGAAAGGGGGACGGACCCCAGCATTTT.